This T cell receptor (beta chain) was identified in a study of blood T cells in healthy people across ages. With respect to this clonotype: Its target is unknown.

Study-wide points: Underestimates were what the diversity estimates from one million T cells were considered to be.

Primers used in a second PCR of roughly 7 to 12 cycles were a sample-barcoded 5' primer and a J-beta primer mix. TCRdb redid the calling of the 5' RACE reads with MiXCR, one entry per CDR3 protein. The sample lists 800,000 or so distinct CDR3 sequences; approximately 67% were seen once. CDR3 length equals 15 residues. Germline V CDR1 and CDR2: MNHEY, SVGAGI. The sequencing sample was made of blood. This sequence was found in a man younger than 40 in good health. This chain links TRBV6-5 with TRBJ2-5; D is perhaps TRBD2 (5 bases). The DNA end is more similar to TRBJ2-7, so the J call may be wrong. Written as DNA, the CDR3 is TGTGCCAGCAGCTCGAAGCACGGAGGTGGGAACGAGCAGTACTTC. Translated: CASSSKHGGGNEQYF.